Listed below are T cell receptor beta chains from one sample, sequenced in a study of T cells expressing NK-cell markers. TCRdb reprocessed the 5' RACE reads, with one entry per CDR3 protein and no DNA. There are about 180,000 distinct CDR3 sequences in the sample, with over 20% held by the top ten. Material: blood T cells: a sorted CD56 or NKG2C T cell subset, CD4+ or CD8+ T cells, or bulk PBMC T cells (not recorded which). These receptors were obtained from a man aged 18-70 years in good health. Both conserved end residues are part of each CDR3. Each record gives: V gene, J gene, CDR3 protein.

v_call: TRBV2
j_call: TRBJ1-1
cdr3_aa: CASKPPGQGVAEAFF

v_call: TRBV20-1
j_call: TRBJ2-7
cdr3_aa: CSASGSISSYEQYF

v_call: TRBV9
j_call: TRBJ2-5
cdr3_aa: CASSAEGRVGTFQETQYF

v_call: TRBV6-5
j_call: TRBJ2-7
cdr3_aa: CASSYSTLLAGGPSEQYF

v_call: TRBV7-8
j_call: TRBJ1-2
cdr3_aa: CASSLGVGGSYGYTF

v_call: TRBV19
j_call: TRBJ1-1
cdr3_aa: CASSPLQPSRGSTEAFF

v_call: TRBV11-2
j_call: TRBJ2-1
cdr3_aa: CASSFWVDGGTSYNEQFF

v_call: TRBV12-3/TRBV12-4
j_call: TRBJ2-2
cdr3_aa: CASSPGGLQVGELFF

v_call: TRBV6-5
j_call: TRBJ2-5
cdr3_aa: CASSQTSGGRETQYF

v_call: TRBV29-1
j_call: TRBJ2-1
cdr3_aa: CSGIAGGPDEQFF

v_call: TRBV7-2
j_call: TRBJ2-7
cdr3_aa: CASSQPGQLYEQYF

v_call: TRBV20-1
j_call: TRBJ2-1
cdr3_aa: CSARDLLRGREQFF

v_call: TRBV20-1
j_call: TRBJ1-2
cdr3_aa: CSARDRTGYGYTF

v_call: TRBV20-1
j_call: TRBJ2-7
cdr3_aa: CSARDPRGLAGGLAYEQYF

v_call: TRBV7-9
j_call: TRBJ2-1
cdr3_aa: CASSFPDWNNEQFF

v_call: TRBV25-1
j_call: TRBJ2-1
cdr3_aa: CASRQNGGVNYNEQFF

v_call: TRBV7-2
j_call: TRBJ2-1
cdr3_aa: CASSRGGWSYNEQFF

v_call: TRBV2
j_call: TRBJ1-6
cdr3_aa: CASTWDRGDNSPLHF

v_call: TRBV2
j_call: TRBJ2-3
cdr3_aa: CASSEGSGAYRQTDTQYF

v_call: TRBV5-6
j_call: TRBJ1-4
cdr3_aa: CASSLETHGEKLFF

v_call: TRBV27
j_call: TRBJ1-2
cdr3_aa: CASSLSEGGGDGYTF

v_call: TRBV5-1
j_call: TRBJ2-7
cdr3_aa: CASSAPGPGEQYF

v_call: TRBV7-9
j_call: TRBJ2-7
cdr3_aa: CASSLIVLDKNYEQYF

v_call: TRBV7-9
j_call: TRBJ2-7
cdr3_aa: CASSLENSPSEQYF

v_call: TRBV6-1
j_call: TRBJ2-1
cdr3_aa: CASGSSGAHNEQFF